This TCR beta chain was obtained from a study of T cells after yellow fever vaccination. The CDR3 runs 17 residues. Deletions cut 3 bases from V and 2 bases from J, with 17 bases between. CDR1 LGHDT and CDR2 YNNKEL come from the germline V gene (reference sequence). From the 5' RACE reads, TCRdb called clonotypes with MiXCR, one entry per CDR3 protein. Here the sample spans 620,000 or so distinct CDR3 sequences, around a sixth being singletons. V is TRBV3-1 and J is TRBJ2-1; perhaps TRBD2 as D (5 bases). This receptor was taken from a man between 18 and 35 years old who received the YFV17D yellow fever vaccine. Here the sequenced sample was PBMCs, taken 4 to 6 days after the first yellow fever vaccination. As DNA, the CDR3 is TGTGCCAGCAGCCACCTCTTGAGAGGGAAAGCCTACAATGAGCAGTTCTTC. This codes for CASSHLLRGKAYNEQFF.